The 9 T cell receptor beta chains listed next were all sequenced from one sample in a study of siplizumab effects on memory and regulatory T cells. Some clones are missing from TCRdb's copy, which holds only in-frame ones; the method was immunoSEQ multiplex PCR. Here the sample spans 90,000 to 110,000 clones, under 95% being singletons. Sequenced sample: Tregs sorted from blood. Every receptor here comes from a human donor in good health.

The rearrangement uses TRBV30 and TRBJ2-3; D call uncertain. V lost 3 bases, J lost 0 bases, and 16 bases lay in between. The germline gives CDR1 GTSNPN, CDR2 SVGIG (reference sequence). This CDR3 region has 16 residues. The CDR3 nucleotides are TGTGCCTGGAGGATACATAGGGCGCCGAGCACAGATACGCAGTATTTT. Residues: CAWRIHRAPSTDTQYF.

The V call is TRBV5-1, the J call TRBJ1-4; tentative D call: TRBD1 (5 bases). V lost 2 bases and J 8 bases, leaving 13 bases between the germline ends. Germline V gene sequence: CDR1 SGHRS, CDR2 YFSETQ. CDR3 length: 14 amino acids. The CDR3 bases are TGCGCCAGCAGCTTCGGGACGCCACGGGAAAAACTGTTTTTT. As protein: CASSFGTPREKLFF.

The gene calls are TRBV7-8 and TRBJ2-7; D could derive from TRBD1 or TRBD2 (5 bases each). Germline V gene lookup returns CDR1 SGHVS and CDR2 FQNEAQ. V was cut by 5 bases and J by 3 bases, with 14 bases left in between. This CDR3 comprises 14 residues. In DNA form, the CDR3 reads TGTGCCAGCAGCGCCCGGGACCATATCTACGAGCAGTACTTC. It specifies CASSARDHIYEQYF.

This chain uses TRBV6-6 with TRBJ1-2, with no clear D. V gave up 4 bases and J gave up 7 bases, with 10 bases separating them. This CDR3 region has 12 residues. Germline V lookup: CDR1 MNHNY, CDR2 SVGAGI (reference sequence). CDR3 coding DNA: TGTGCCAGCAGTTTAACTTCAAGTGGCTACACCTTC. Residues: CASSLTSSGYTF.

This chain uses TRBV6-5 with TRBJ2-7; 9 bases line up with TRBD1. The germline V gene has CDR1 MNHEY and CDR2 SVGAGI. With 9 bases clipped from V and 1 base from J, the junction kept 7 bases outside the gene matches. The CDR3 covers 14 residues. The CDR3 DNA reads as TGTGCCAGTAAACGGGACAGGGATTCCTACGAGCAGTACTTC. Its translation: CASKRDRDSYEQYF.

This clone was seen once. The V gene is TRBV9, the J gene TRBJ1-5, with a weak D call TRBD1 (5 bases). The CDR3 contains 14 residues. Germline CDR1 reads SGDLS; CDR2 reads YYNGEE. Between the trimmed V and J ends, which lost 4 bases and 2 bases, there was a span of 10 bases. In DNA form, the CDR3 reads TGTGCCAGCAGCCAAGTGGGGGGCAATCAGCCCCAGCATTTT. The encoded protein is CASSQVGGNQPQHF.

V and J are TRBV12-5 and TRBJ2-5; no reliable D call. V was trimmed by 5 bases and J by 2 bases, leaving 12 bases between them. This CDR3 region has 14 residues. Germline CDR1 and CDR2: LGHNT and FRNRAP. This CDR3 reads CASGPRWHQETQYF. CDR3 DNA: TGTGCTAGTGGTCCCCGGTGGCATCAAGAGACCCAGTACTTC.

The chain couples TRBV18 to TRBJ1-1; D is unclear. V was clipped by 3 bases and J by 0 bases, with 11 bases between them. The CDR3 runs to 15 residues. Germline V gene lookup returns CDR1 KGHSH and CDR2 LQKENI. The DNA for the CDR3 is TGTGCCAGCTCACCTAACGGGATGATGAACACTGAAGCTTTCTTT. Translated: CASSPNGMMNTEAFF.

This sequence joins TRBV27 and TRBJ2-7; D might be TRBD1 or TRBD2, each matching 7 bases. This CDR3 is built from 16 residues. Germline V gives CDR1 MNHEY, CDR2 SMNVEV (reference sequence). With 3 bases removed from V and 2 bases from J, the gap between germline ends came to 17 bases. The CDR3 coding sequence is TGTGCCAGCAGTTTTTACCCCAGGGGGGGCACCTACGAGCAGTACTTC. Protein: CASSFYPRGGTYEQYF.